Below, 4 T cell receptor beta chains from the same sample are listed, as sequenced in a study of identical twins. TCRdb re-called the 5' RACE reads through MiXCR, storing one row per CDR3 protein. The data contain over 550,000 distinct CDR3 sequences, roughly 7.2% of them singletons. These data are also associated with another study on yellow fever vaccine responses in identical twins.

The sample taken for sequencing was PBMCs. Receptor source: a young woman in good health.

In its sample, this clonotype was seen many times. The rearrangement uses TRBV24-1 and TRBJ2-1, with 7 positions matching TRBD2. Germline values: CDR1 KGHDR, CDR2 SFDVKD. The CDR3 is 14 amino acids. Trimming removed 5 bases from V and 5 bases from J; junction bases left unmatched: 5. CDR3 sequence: CATSGSGTNNEQFF. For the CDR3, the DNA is TGTGCCACCAGTGGGAGCGGGACTAACAATGAGCAGTTCTTC.

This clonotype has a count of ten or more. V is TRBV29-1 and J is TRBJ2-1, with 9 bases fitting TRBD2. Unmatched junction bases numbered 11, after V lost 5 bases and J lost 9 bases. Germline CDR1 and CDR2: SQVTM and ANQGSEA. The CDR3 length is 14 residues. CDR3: CSVCGTSQSSEQFF. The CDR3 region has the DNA TGCAGCGTTTGCGGGACTAGCCAATCGAGTGAGCAGTTCTTC.

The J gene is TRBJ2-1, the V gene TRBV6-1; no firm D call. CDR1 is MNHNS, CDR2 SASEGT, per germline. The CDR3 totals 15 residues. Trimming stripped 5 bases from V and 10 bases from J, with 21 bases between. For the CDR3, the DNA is TGTGCCAGCAGTATAGGGATGGCCTTGGGGTTAGAGCAGTTCTTC. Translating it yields CASSIGMALGLEQFF.

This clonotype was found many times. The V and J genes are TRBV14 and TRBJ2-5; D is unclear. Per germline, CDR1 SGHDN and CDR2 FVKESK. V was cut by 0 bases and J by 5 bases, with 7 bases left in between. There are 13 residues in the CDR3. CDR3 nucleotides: TGTGCCAGCAGCCAAGACCGGAGCGAGACCCAGTACTTC. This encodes CASSQDRSETQYF.